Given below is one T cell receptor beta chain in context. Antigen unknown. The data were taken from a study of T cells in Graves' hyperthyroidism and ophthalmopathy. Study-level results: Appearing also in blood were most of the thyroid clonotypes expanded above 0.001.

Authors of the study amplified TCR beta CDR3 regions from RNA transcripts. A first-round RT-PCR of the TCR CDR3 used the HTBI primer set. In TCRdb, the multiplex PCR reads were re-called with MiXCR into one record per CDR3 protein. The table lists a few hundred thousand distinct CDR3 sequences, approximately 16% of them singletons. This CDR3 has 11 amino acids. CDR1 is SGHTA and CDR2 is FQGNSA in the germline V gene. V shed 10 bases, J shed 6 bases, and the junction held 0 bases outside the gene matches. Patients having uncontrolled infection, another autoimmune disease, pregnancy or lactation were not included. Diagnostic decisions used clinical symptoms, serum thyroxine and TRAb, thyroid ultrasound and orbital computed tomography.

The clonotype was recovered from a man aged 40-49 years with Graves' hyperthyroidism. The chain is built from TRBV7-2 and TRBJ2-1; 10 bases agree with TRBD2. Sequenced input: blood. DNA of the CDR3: TGTGCCACTAGCGGGGGCAATGAGCAGTTCTTC. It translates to CATSGGNEQFF.